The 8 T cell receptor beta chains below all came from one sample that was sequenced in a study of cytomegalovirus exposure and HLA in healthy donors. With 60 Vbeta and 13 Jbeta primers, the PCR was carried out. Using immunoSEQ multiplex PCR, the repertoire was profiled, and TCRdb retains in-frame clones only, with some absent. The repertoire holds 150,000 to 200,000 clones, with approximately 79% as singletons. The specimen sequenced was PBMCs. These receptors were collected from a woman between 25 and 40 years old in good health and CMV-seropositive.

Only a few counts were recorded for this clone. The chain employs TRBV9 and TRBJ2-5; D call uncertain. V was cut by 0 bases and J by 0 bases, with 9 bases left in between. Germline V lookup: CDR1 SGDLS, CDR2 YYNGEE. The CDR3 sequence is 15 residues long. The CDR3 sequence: CASSVVGSDQETQYF. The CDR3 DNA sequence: TGTGCCAGCAGCGTAGTAGGAAGCGACCAAGAGACCCAGTACTTC.

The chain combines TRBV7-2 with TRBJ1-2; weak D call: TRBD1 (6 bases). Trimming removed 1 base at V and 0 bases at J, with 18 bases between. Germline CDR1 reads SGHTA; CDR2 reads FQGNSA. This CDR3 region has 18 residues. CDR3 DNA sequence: TGTGCCAGCAGCTTAGTGTACAGGGTAGTTGAAACTAACTATGGCTACACCTTC. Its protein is CASSLVYRVVETNYGYTF.

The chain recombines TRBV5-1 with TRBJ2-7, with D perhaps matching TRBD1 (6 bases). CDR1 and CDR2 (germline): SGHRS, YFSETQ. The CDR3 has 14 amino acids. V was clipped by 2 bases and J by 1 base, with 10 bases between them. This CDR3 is CASSFDRRSYEQYF. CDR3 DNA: TGCGCCAGCAGCTTCGACAGGAGATCCTACGAGCAGTACTTC.

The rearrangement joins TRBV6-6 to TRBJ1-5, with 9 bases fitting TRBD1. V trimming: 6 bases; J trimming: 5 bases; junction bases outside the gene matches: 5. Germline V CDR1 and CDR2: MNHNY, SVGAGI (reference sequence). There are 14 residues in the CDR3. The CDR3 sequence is CASREDRGDQPQHF. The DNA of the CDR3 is TGTGCCAGCAGAGAGGACAGGGGCGATCAGCCCCAGCATTTT.

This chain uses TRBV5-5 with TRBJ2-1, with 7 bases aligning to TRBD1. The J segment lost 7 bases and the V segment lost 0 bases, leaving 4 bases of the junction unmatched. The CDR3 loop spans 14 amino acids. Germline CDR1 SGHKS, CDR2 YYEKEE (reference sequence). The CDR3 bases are TGTGCCAGCAGCTTGGGGGTGACAGGGAATGAGCAGTTCTTC. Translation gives CASSLGVTGNEQFF.

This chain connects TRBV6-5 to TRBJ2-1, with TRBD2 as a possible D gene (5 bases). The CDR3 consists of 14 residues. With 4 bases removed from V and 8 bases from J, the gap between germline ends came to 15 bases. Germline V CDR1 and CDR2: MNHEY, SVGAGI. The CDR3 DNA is TGTGCCAGCAGTTCCCCGACGGGAAAGGATGAGCAGTTCTTC. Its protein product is CASSSPTGKDEQFF.

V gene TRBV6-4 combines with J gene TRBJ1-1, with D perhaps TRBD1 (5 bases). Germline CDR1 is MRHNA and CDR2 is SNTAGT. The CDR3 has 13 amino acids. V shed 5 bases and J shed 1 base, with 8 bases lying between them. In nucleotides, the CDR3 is TGTGCCAGCAGTTTTACAGGGAACACTGAAGCTTTCTTT. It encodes CASSFTGNTEAFF.

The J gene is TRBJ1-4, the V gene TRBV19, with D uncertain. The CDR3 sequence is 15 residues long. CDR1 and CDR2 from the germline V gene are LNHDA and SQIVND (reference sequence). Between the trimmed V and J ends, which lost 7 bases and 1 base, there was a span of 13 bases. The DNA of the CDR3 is TGTGCCAGTACTTCAATCAGGCGAACTAATGAAAAACTGTTTTTT. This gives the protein CASTSIRRTNEKLFF.